This entry features one T cell receptor beta chain sequence. Its target is not known. The study reverse transcribed the entire isolated RNA, so it sequenced expressed TCRB transcripts. The method was immunoSEQ multiplex PCR; TCRdb's version includes in-frame clones alone and lacks a portion of them. This sample has 500,000 to 850,000 clones; about 14% occur once, and the top ten carry 0.03% to 0.04%. The record originates from a study of beta chain features in type 1 diabetes. Looking at the study overall: Sorted cells, 107,917,701 in number, were examined across all samples.

CDR1 PRHDT and CDR2 FYEKMQ come from the germline V gene (reference sequence). Deletions cut 5 bases from V and 2 bases from J, with 20 bases between. The CDR3 contains 17 residues. Study-level results: Moderately but significantly shorter TCRB CDR3s were found in Type 1 diabetes patients in all four CD4+ subsets. PCR might show a preference for shorter templates, equally across patients and controls.

Sorting that relied on CD45RO/CCR7/CD25/CD127/CD95/CD27 yielded CD4+ naive, central memory, regulatory and stem cell-like memory cells. Sequenced sample: naive CD4+ T cells from blood. This chain links TRBV13 with TRBJ2-3; the D gene is possibly TRBD2 (7 bases). This clonotype was sampled from a man between 18 and 29 years old with type 1 diabetes. CDR3 nucleotides: TGTGCCAGCAGCCCTCTCCTGGGGGGGGGCAACACAGATACGCAGTATTTT. Its protein product is CASSPLLGGGNTDTQYF. The entire variable domain, with the rest obtained from reference TRBV13 and TRBJ2-3, is as follows: AAGVIQSPRHLIKEKRETATLKCYPIPRHDTVYWYQQGPGQDPQFLISFYEKMQSDKGSIPDRFSAQQFSDYHSELNMSSLELGDSALYFCASSPLLGGGNTDTQYFGPGTRLTVL.